These T cell receptor beta chains were read from a single sample in a study of blood T cell repertoires in COVID-19. Data came from immunoSEQ multiplex PCR; TCRdb stores just in-frame clones and leaves some out. Of some 180,000 clones in the sample, around four fifths were seen once. Sequenced material: peripheral blood. The receptor set was obtained from a woman at least 80 years old with COVID-19, enrolled during active disease. Both conserved end residues are part of each CDR3. The D gene is left open where the match is weak. Clone size, where shown, is once, few, many, or a class for clones that have expanded.

J | V | D | size | DNA | CDR3
TRBJ2-1 | TRBV9 | TRBD2 | . | TGTGCCAGCAGCGTTTCTAGCGGAGGTGGGTACAATGAGCAGTTCTTC | CASSVSSGGGYNEQFF
TRBJ1-1 | TRBV5-1 | TRBD1 | . | TGCGCCAGCAGCCGGGACAGACTTAACACTGAAGCTTTCTTT | CASSRDRLNTEAFF
TRBJ1-3 | TRBV18 | . | few | TGTGCCAGCTCACCAGAGGGCGTATCTGGAAACACCATATATTTT | CASSPEGVSGNTIYF
TRBJ2-1 | TRBV3-1/TRBV3-2 | . | . | TGTGCCAGCAGCCCGGCGGGTACTCGCGACAATGAGCAGTTCTTC | CASSPAGTRDNEQFF
TRBJ2-3 | TRBV27 | TRBD2 | . | TGTGCCAGCAGTTTTTGGACTAGCGGAACAGATACGCAGTATTTT | CASSFWTSGTDTQYF
TRBJ1-5 | TRBV29-1 | TRBD1 | . | TGCAGCGTTGGACAGGGGAATCAGCCCCAGCATTTT | CSVGQGNQPQHF
TRBJ2-3 | TRBV5-1 | TRBD2 | . | TGCGCCAGCAGCTTGCGAGCGGGGGGGGCAGATACGCAGTATTTT | CASSLRAGGADTQYF
TRBJ1-1 | TRBV18 | . | . | TGTGCCAGCTCACCCTCCTGGAACACTGAAGCTTTCTTT | CASSPSWNTEAFF
TRBJ2-3 | TRBV28 | . | . | TGTGCCAGCAGTTCTCGGGGAGTGGGAGATACGCAGTATTTT | CASSSRGVGDTQYF
TRBJ2-5 | TRBV18 | . | once | TGTGCCAGCTCACCACTAACTAGCTTGTACCAAGAGACCCAGTACTTC | CASSPLTSLYQETQYF
TRBJ2-1 | TRBV11-2 | . | . | TGTGCCAGCAGCTTAGGTTCCTCGCTCGGTGAGCAGTTCTTC | CASSLGSSLGEQFF
TRBJ2-7 | TRBV6-6 | . | . | TGTGCCTCCGCTTCGGGGTCCTACGAGCAGTACTTC | CASASGSYEQYF
TRBJ1-6 | TRBV7-9 | . | . | TGTGCCAGCAGCTTTCAGGGGCCGGGTTCACCCCTCCACTTT | CASSFQGPGSPLHF
TRBJ1-1 | TRBV4-1 | TRBD1 | . | TGCGCCAGCAGCCGAGATATTTTCCGGGACAGGGTGGAAGCTTTCTTT | CASSRDIFRDRVEAFF
TRBJ2-7 | TRBV7-9 | . | . | TGTGCCAGCAGCTCGCTTTGGGACATTGGCTACGAGCAGTACTTC | CASSSLWDIGYEQYF
TRBJ2-1 | TRBV7-2 | TRBD2 | . | TGTGCCAGCAGCATTAAAGCGGGAGGGCCAGGCAATGAGCAGTTCTTC | CASSIKAGGPGNEQFF
TRBJ2-3 | TRBV2 | TRBD2 | . | TGTGCCAGCAGGACTAGCGGGAGGACGCAGTATTTT | CASRTSGRTQYF
TRBJ1-2 | TRBV6-6 | . | once | TGTGCCAGCAGTTACTCGGTGAGGTTCTATGGCTACACCTTC | CASSYSVRFYGYTF
TRBJ2-6 | TRBV18 | TRBD1 | . | TGTGCCAGCTCGGCCCAGGGGGCAGGTGGGGCCAACGTCCTGACTTTC | CASSAQGAGGANVLTF
TRBJ2-7 | TRBV28 | TRBD2 | . | TGTGCCAGCAGTTTATTCCCCGGGGTAGCGGGAGGGTCCGAGCAGTACTTC | CASSLFPGVAGGSEQYF